These 21 T cell receptor beta chains share one sample of origin, sequenced in a study of technical replicates of blood from a few donors. This table comes from immunoSEQ multiplex PCR, and its TCRdb copy is limited to in-frame clones, with some not included. In the table there are approximately 81,000 clones, over 90% of which are singletons. Sequenced sample: T cells isolated from PBMCs. The receptors originated from a human donor in good health.

The V and J genes are TRBV7-6 and TRBJ1-3; 9 positions agree with TRBD1. V shed 5 bases and J 8 bases; nucleotides not matched to a gene: 7. The CDR3 sequence is 14 residues long. Per germline, CDR1 SGHVS and CDR2 FNYEAQ. The CDR3 is CASSTGTGIDTIYF. In DNA, the CDR3 is TGTGCCAGCAGCACAGGGACAGGGATTGACACCATATATTTT.

The chain is built from TRBV6-5 and TRBJ1-1, with D possibly matching TRBD1 (5 bases). The germline CDR1 and CDR2 sequences are MNHEY and SVGAGI. This CDR3 has 13 residues. V lost 6 bases and J 1 base, leaving 9 bases between the germline ends. DNA of the CDR3: TGTGCCAGCAGCTCCGACAGGAACACTGAAGCTTTCTTT. Amino acids: CASSSDRNTEAFF.

The chain carries TRBV13 and TRBJ1-1; D gene unclear. The CDR3 has 13 residues. V lost 1 base and J 5 bases, leaving 8 bases between the germline ends. In germline, CDR1 is PRHDT, CDR2 FYEKMQ (reference sequence). In DNA, the CDR3 is TGTGCCAGCAGCTTAGACCAGTATACTGAAGCTTTCTTT. Encoded protein: CASSLDQYTEAFF.

This rearrangement joins TRBV6-5 to TRBJ2-7; the D gene is possibly TRBD1 (6 bases). Trimming left V 0 bases short and J 1 base short, with 13 bases between. The length of the CDR3 is 16 residues. Germline CDR1 is MNHEY and CDR2 is SVGAGI. Written as DNA, the CDR3 is TGTGCCAGCAGTTACTCGACAGGCCAAAAATCCTACGAGCAGTACTTC. This translates into CASSYSTGQKSYEQYF.

The CDR3 bases are TGCGCCAGCAGCTCGAAGGGGGTGGGTGAAGCTTTCTTT. Translating it yields CASSSKGVGEAFF. The J gene is TRBJ1-1, the V gene TRBV5-1, with D possibly TRBD1 on 6 matching bases. Trimming removed 3 bases at V and 7 bases at J, with 13 bases between. Germline values: CDR1 SGHRS, CDR2 YFSETQ. CDR3 length equals 13 residues.

This chain connects TRBV6-6 to TRBJ1-4; D gene uncertain. The CDR3 is 11 residues long. Germline V lookup: CDR1 MNHNY, CDR2 SVGAGI (reference sequence). V was pared by 2 bases and J by 13 bases, with 8 bases between. This CDR3 is CASSYRDRLFF. DNA of the CDR3: TGTGCCAGCAGTTACCGAGATCGACTGTTTTTT.

Only one count was recorded for this clone. The rearrangement links TRBV9 to TRBJ1-2; TRBD1 aligns across 7 bases. Germline CDR1 SGDLS, CDR2 YYNGEE. This CDR3 region has 13 residues. Unmatched junction bases numbered 2, after V lost 3 bases and J lost 3 bases. The chain's CDR3 is CASSDTGDYGYTF. Written as DNA, the CDR3 is TGTGCCAGCAGCGATACAGGGGACTATGGCTACACCTTC. The complete variable domain, with remaining parts taken from reference TRBV9 and TRBJ1-2, reads DSGVTQTPKHLITATGQRVTLRCSPRSGDLSVYWYQQSLDQGLQFLIQYYNGEERAKGNILERFSAQQFPDLHSELNLSSLELGDSALYFCASSDTGDYGYTFGSGTRLTVV.

This clone was recorded only once. The chain uses TRBV11-2 and TRBJ2-7; TRBD2 agrees at 10 bases. CDR3 length equals 16 residues. Germline CDR1 SGHAT, CDR2 FQNNGV. V lost 4 bases to trimming and J lost 5 bases; unmatched junction nucleotides: 11. Here the CDR3 reads CASSSPLLAGWDEQYF. The CDR3 region has the DNA TGTGCCAGCAGCTCCCCATTACTAGCGGGATGGGACGAGCAGTACTTC. The full variable domain, with the rest looked up from reference TRBV11-2 and TRBJ2-7, is EAGVAQSPRYKIIEKRQSVAFWCNPISGHATLYWYQQILGQGPKLLIQFQNNGVVDDSQLPKDRFSAERLKGVDSTLKIQPAKLEDSAVYLCASSSPLLAGWDEQYFGPGTRLTVT.

The chain employs TRBV28 and TRBJ2-1; 7 nucleotides align to TRBD2. CDR3 size: 15 residues. Trimming removed 7 bases from V and 2 bases from J; junction bases left unmatched: 8. Germline CDR1 reads MDHEN; CDR2 reads SYDVKM. For the CDR3, the DNA is TGTGCCAGCATCCGGGGGGACGAAACCTACAATGAGCAGTTCTTC. It is translated as CASIRGDETYNEQFF.

The rearrangement joins TRBV29-1 to TRBJ2-2; D is perhaps TRBD1 (6 bases). V shed 7 bases and J shed 1 base, with 10 bases lying between them. Per germline, CDR1 SQVTM and CDR2 ANQGSEA. The CDR3 consists of 13 residues. The CDR3: CSGGHMNTGELFF. CDR3 bases: TGCAGCGGGGGACACATGAACACCGGGGAGCTGTTTTTT.

This clone was picked up one time. In the same sample, other DNA sequences code for this CDR3. The V and J genes are TRBV5-1 and TRBJ1-1; the D gene is possibly TRBD1 (6 bases). The CDR3 has 15 amino acids. Germline CDR1 and CDR2: SGHRS and YFSETQ. Deletions cut 2 bases from V and 2 bases from J, with 13 bases between. CDR3 protein: CASSFTTDSNTEAFF. The DNA of the CDR3 is TGCGCCAGCAGCTTTACAACGGACAGCAACACTGAAGCTTTCTTT.

The genes are TRBV27 and TRBJ2-1, with TRBD2 matching over 8 bases. CDR3 length: 15 amino acids. Germline trimming cut 2 bases from V and 2 bases from J; bases unmatched to any gene: 2. The germline gives CDR1 MNHEY, CDR2 SMNVEV (reference sequence). The CDR3 DNA is TGTGCCAGCAGTTTAAGCGGGAGTACCTACAATGAGCAGTTCTTC. Amino acid sequence: CASSLSGSTYNEQFF.

The V and J genes are TRBV15 and TRBJ2-7, with a weak D call TRBD1 (6 bases). The ends were cut back, 2 bases at V and 0 bases at J, with 11 bases in the middle. This CDR3 spans 15 amino acids. Germline V gene sequence: CDR1 LNHNV, CDR2 YYDKDF (reference sequence). The CDR3 DNA reads TGTGCCACCAGCAGAAACCTGGACAGCTCCTACGAGCAGTACTTC. Translated, it gives CATSRNLDSSYEQYF.

The chain joins TRBV29-1 to TRBJ2-5; weak D call: TRBD2 (6 bases). CDR1 is SQVTM and CDR2 is ANQGSEA in the germline V gene. V was trimmed by 3 bases and J by 0 bases, leaving 20 bases between them. This CDR3 comprises 17 residues. CDR3 in amino acids: CSVEEGTSKTHQETQYF. The CDR3 DNA sequence: TGCAGCGTTGAGGAGGGAACGAGCAAAACTCACCAAGAGACCCAGTACTTC. The entire variable domain, with the rest obtained from reference TRBV29-1 and TRBJ2-5, is as follows: SAVISQKPSRDICQRGTSLTIQCQVDSQVTMMFWYRQQPGQSLTLIATANQGSEATYESGFVIDKFPISRPNLTFSTLTVSNMSPEDSSIYLCSVEEGTSKTHQETQYFGPGTRLLVL.

The V and J genes are TRBV19 and TRBJ2-7; possibly TRBD1 for D (6 bases). Germline CDR1 and CDR2: LNHDA and SQIVND (reference sequence). Deletions cut 3 bases from V and 6 bases from J, with 15 bases between. The CDR3 runs to 14 residues. CDR3 loop: CASSIGLGGREQYF. As DNA, the CDR3 is TGTGCCAGTAGTATCGGGCTAGGGGGTCGCGAGCAGTACTTC.

This rearrangement joins TRBV19 to TRBJ2-2; TRBD2 aligns across 8 bases. V gave up 5 bases and J gave up 7 bases; unmatched junction bases: 9. This CDR3 has 15 amino acids. Germline V gene lookup returns CDR1 LNHDA and CDR2 SQIVND (reference sequence). The CDR3 nucleotides are TGTGCCAGTAGTCCGGAGCGGGAGTTGATCGGGGAGCTGTTTTTT. As protein: CASSPERELIGELFF.

This chain connects TRBV6-1 to TRBJ1-1, with D maybe TRBD1 (6 bases). CDR1 and CDR2 from the germline V gene are MNHNS and SASEGT. The CDR3 is made up of 14 amino acids. V was trimmed by 1 base and J by 5 bases, leaving 11 bases between them. CDR3 sequence (DNA): TGTGCCAGCAGTGAAGTAACAGGGTGGACTGAAGCTTTCTTT. Amino acid sequence: CASSEVTGWTEAFF.

This clone was recorded once. V is TRBV10-3 and J is TRBJ1-3, with D hard to call. There are 11 residues in the CDR3. Per the germline V gene, CDR1 is ENHRY and CDR2 is SYGVKD. Trimming shortened V by 10 bases and J by 0 bases, and 4 bases separated the two germline ends. The CDR3 loop is CATLSGNTIYF. The DNA of the CDR3 is TGTGCCACCCTCTCTGGAAACACCATATATTTT.

The chain carries TRBV10-2 and TRBJ1-5, with 7 positions matching TRBD1. CDR1 is WSHSY, CDR2 SAAADI, per germline. V was pared by 8 bases and J by 6 bases, with 10 bases of the junction left unmatched. This CDR3 spans 14 amino acids. The CDR3 region has the DNA TGCGCCAGCCGGGAGGGAGGGGGCTTTCAGCCCCAGCATTTT. This encodes CASREGGGFQPQHF.

This chain uses TRBV11-2 with TRBJ1-3; unclear D gene. V was pared by 0 bases and J by 9 bases, with 9 bases between. CDR1 is SGHAT, CDR2 FQNNGV, per germline. The CDR3 has 13 residues. This CDR3 reads CASSLETLGTIYF. CDR3 in DNA: TGTGCCAGCAGCTTAGAGACTCTGGGCACCATATATTTT.

This chain uses TRBV6-5 with TRBJ2-7; D perhaps matches TRBD2 (6 bases). Germline-derived CDR1 and CDR2 are MNHEY and SVGAGI. V was cut by 0 bases and J by 0 bases, with 12 bases left in between. The CDR3 is 16 residues long. CDR3 in amino acids: CASSYSYSGFSYEQYF. Here the CDR3 DNA reads TGTGCCAGCAGTTACTCATACAGCGGGTTCTCCTACGAGCAGTACTTC.